A selection of T cell receptor beta chains follows, all from one sample in a study of blood T cell repertoires in COVID-19. Some clones are missing from TCRdb's copy, which holds only in-frame ones; the method was immunoSEQ multiplex PCR. The table records some 250,000 clones, approximately 87% of them present only once. The sample comprised peripheral blood. The receptors come from a man in his 60s with acute or convalescent COVID-19. Each CDR3 is given with its conserved first and last residue. Each record gives: CDR3 protein, CDR3 DNA, clone size, J gene, CDR3 length, D gene, V gene. D genes are given only for firm matches. Size is omitted from some rows. Given values are once, few, many or a class for expanded clones.

CAWREGGFSTTDTQYF | TGTGCCTGGAGGGAAGGGGGTTTCTCAACCACAGATACGCAGTATTTT | - | TRBJ2-3 | 16 | - | TRBV30
CASSLDRDGTEAFF | TGCGCCAGCAGCCTGGACAGGGATGGGACTGAAGCTTTCTTT | once | TRBJ1-1 | 14 | TRBD1 | TRBV10-2
CASRPQGSHYEQYF | TGTGCCAGCAGGCCACAGGGGAGTCACTACGAGCAGTACTTC | - | TRBJ2-7 | 14 | TRBD1 | TRBV27
CASSLDPSGAADTQYF | TGTGCCAGCAGCTTAGATCCGTCAGGCGCCGCAGATACGCAGTATTTT | - | TRBJ2-3 | 16 | - | TRBV11-2
CASSLPPADTQYF | TGTGCCAGCAGCCTTCCCCCTGCGGATACGCAGTATTTT | - | TRBJ2-3 | 13 | - | TRBV7-9
CASSYQPGASEEQYF | TGTGCCAGCAGCTACCAGCCAGGGGCGTCTGAGGAGCAGTACTTC | - | TRBJ2-7 | 15 | - | TRBV13
CASSYSRAASSYEQYF | TGTGCCAGCAGTTACTCGCGAGCGGCCAGCTCCTACGAGCAGTACTTC | - | TRBJ2-7 | 16 | - | TRBV6-6
CASSLRQNNSPLHF | TGTGCCAGCAGTTTACGACAGAATAATTCACCCCTCCACTTT | - | TRBJ1-6 | 14 | - | TRBV27
CASSLAQQGDFHYGYTF | TGTGCCAGCAGCTTAGCGCAACAGGGGGATTTTCATTATGGCTACACCTTC | - | TRBJ1-2 | 17 | TRBD1 | TRBV7-2
CASSFARMNTEAFF | TGTGCCAGCAGCTTCGCGCGGATGAACACTGAAGCTTTCTTT | once | TRBJ1-1 | 14 | - | TRBV7-9
CASSERQPNQPQHF | TGTGCCAGCAGTGAGCGACAGCCCAATCAGCCCCAGCATTTT | - | TRBJ1-5 | 14 | - | TRBV6-1
CSVHRGLGETQYF | TGCAGCGTGCACAGGGGGCTAGGAGAGACCCAGTACTTC | - | TRBJ2-5 | 13 | TRBD1 | TRBV29-1
CASSPGTSGRFYEQFF | TGCGCCAGCAGCCCCGGTACTAGCGGGAGATTCTATGAGCAGTTCTTC | - | TRBJ2-1 | 16 | TRBD2 | TRBV5-1
CASSSGTSQDNEQFF | TGTGCCAGCAGTTCCGGGACTAGTCAGGACAATGAGCAGTTCTTC | - | TRBJ2-1 | 15 | TRBD2 | TRBV6-6
CASSLVTPGGTDTQYF | TGTGCCAGCAGCTTAGTGACACCCGGGGGCACAGATACGCAGTATTTT | - | TRBJ2-3 | 16 | - | TRBV7-9
CASSTWGTGQSPQETQYF | TGTGCCAGCAGCACCTGGGGGACAGGTCAATCCCCACAAGAGACCCAGTACTTC | - | TRBJ2-5 | 18 | TRBD1 | TRBV7-9
CASSLVVSGNTIYF | TGTGCCAGCAGCTTAGTCGTCTCTGGAAACACCATATATTTT | few | TRBJ1-3 | 14 | - | TRBV11-1
CASSYSFRAEAFF | TGTGCCAGCAGTTACTCGTTCAGGGCTGAAGCTTTCTTT | - | TRBJ1-1 | 13 | - | TRBV6-5
CASSHATGNGGYTF | TGCGCCAGCAGCCATGCGACAGGGAACGGAGGCTACACCTTC | - | TRBJ1-2 | 14 | TRBD1 | TRBV4-3
CASSQVAGQGKTEAFF | TGTGCCAGCAGCCAAGTCGCTGGACAGGGGAAAACTGAAGCTTTCTTT | - | TRBJ1-1 | 16 | TRBD1 | TRBV14
CAWSVRGKTATNYGYTF | TGTGCCTGGAGTGTAAGAGGGAAGACGGCAACTAACTATGGCTACACCTTC | few | TRBJ1-2 | 17 | - | TRBV30
CASSPGQGAYSYEQYF | TGCGCCAGCAGCCCCGGACAGGGGGCATACTCCTACGAGCAGTACTTC | - | TRBJ2-7 | 16 | TRBD1 | TRBV5-1
CASSGDRATGELFF | TGTGCCAGTAGCGGGGACAGGGCTACCGGGGAGCTGTTTTTT | - | TRBJ2-2 | 14 | TRBD1 | TRBV19
CASSPGGTGALNTEAFF | TGTGCCAGCAGCCCAGGGGGGACAGGGGCCTTGAACACTGAAGCTTTCTTT | - | TRBJ1-1 | 17 | TRBD1 | TRBV7-9
CAIRGDSRDEAFF | TGTGCCATCAGGGGGGACAGCCGAGACGAAGCTTTCTTT | - | TRBJ1-1 | 13 | TRBD1 | TRBV10-3
CAWSLQGANYGYTF | TGTGCCTGGAGCCTTCAGGGGGCCAACTATGGCTACACCTTC | - | TRBJ1-2 | 14 | TRBD1 | TRBV30
CASSRGDRARGETQYF | TGCGCCAGCTCCCGGGGGGACAGGGCCCGGGGGGAGACCCAGTACTTC | - | TRBJ2-5 | 16 | TRBD1 | TRBV5-1
CASIRTGGVNYGYTF | TGTGCCAGTATCCGGACAGGGGGCGTTAACTATGGCTACACCTTC | - | TRBJ1-2 | 15 | TRBD1 | TRBV19
CASSLTTGAAGELFF | TGTGCCAGCAGCTTAACAACAGGGGCAGCCGGGGAGCTGTTTTTT | - | TRBJ2-2 | 15 | TRBD1 | TRBV7-3
CASRQGNQPQHF | TGTGCCTCGCGCCAGGGCAATCAGCCCCAGCATTTT | - | TRBJ1-5 | 12 | - | TRBV5-5
CASSYSRSREDYTF | TGTGCCAGCAGTTACTCGCGTTCCAGGGAAGACTACACCTTC | - | TRBJ1-2 | 14 | - | TRBV6-5
CASSPGQGQETQYF | TGTGCCAGCAGCCCTGGACAGGGACAAGAGACCCAGTACTTC | - | TRBJ2-5 | 14 | TRBD1 | TRBV9
CASSVTGTGPFYEQYF | TGTGCCAGCAGCGTTACCGGGACAGGGCCTTTCTACGAGCAGTACTTC | - | TRBJ2-7 | 16 | TRBD1 | TRBV9
CATSDLTSGTDNEQFF | TGTGCCACCAGTGACCTGACTAGCGGGACTGACAATGAGCAGTTCTTC | - | TRBJ2-1 | 16 | TRBD2 | TRBV24-1
CASSLAPGTGDGYTF | TGTGCCAGCAGCTTAGCCCCTGGGACAGGGGATGGCTACACCTTC | few | TRBJ1-2 | 15 | TRBD1 | TRBV7-9
CASSPTGSSANYGYTF | TGTGCCAGCAGTCCAACCGGGTCGTCAGCTAACTATGGCTACACCTTC | - | TRBJ1-2 | 16 | - | TRBV5-4
CASSFDSGELFF | TGTGCCAGCAGCTTCGACTCCGGGGAGCTGTTTTTT | - | TRBJ2-2 | 12 | - | TRBV7-9
CASSSPDRDFMNTEAFF | TGTGCCAGCAGCTCCCCGGACAGGGATTTTATGAACACTGAAGCTTTCTTT | - | TRBJ1-1 | 17 | TRBD1 | TRBV7-9
CASSVETSGINTGELFF | TGTGCCAGCAGCGTAGAAACTAGCGGGATTAACACCGGGGAGCTGTTTTTT | - | TRBJ2-2 | 17 | TRBD2 | TRBV9
CASNPDREEAFF | TGTGCCAGCAACCCAGACAGAGAGGAAGCTTTCTTT | - | TRBJ1-1 | 12 | - | TRBV12-3/TRBV12-4
CASSVVEGVGETQYF | TGTGCCAGCAGCGTAGTTGAGGGAGTGGGGGAGACCCAGTACTTC | - | TRBJ2-5 | 15 | - | TRBV9
CASSPKLAGEGYEQYF | TGTGCCAGCTCACCAAAACTAGCGGGAGAGGGCTACGAGCAGTACTTC | - | TRBJ2-7 | 16 | TRBD2 | TRBV18
CASSWTGTTGELFF | TGTGCCAGCAGCTGGACAGGGACCACCGGGGAGCTGTTTTTT | - | TRBJ2-2 | 14 | TRBD1 | TRBV6-5